This T cell receptor beta chain was recovered during a study of blood T cell repertoires in COVID-19. Study as a whole: Researchers got acute and convalescent COVID-19 samples from the United States, Italy and Spain. Sources were T cells, B-cell-depleted T cells, or PBMCs; the material itself was cDNA or gDNA.

Study processing details: Estimation of nucleated cell counts was performed using reference gene primer amplification. Using immunoSEQ multiplex PCR, the repertoire was profiled, and TCRdb retains in-frame clones only, with some absent. V and J calls plus clone size are reproduced from that table; the DNA served to infer D and trimming. The sample records 150,000 or so clones, roughly 80% being singletons. CDR3 size: 17 residues. Looked up from germline, CDR1 is MNHEY and CDR2 is SMNVEV (reference sequence). V lost 5 bases and J lost 9; bases outside the gene matches: 16. This receptor was identified in a man aged 80 or over with acute or convalescent COVID-19. This rearrangement joins TRBV27 to TRBJ1-6; the match to TRBD1 covers 7 bases. Sequencing used peripheral blood. CDR3 sequence: CASSIDNRGEFSSPLHF. The CDR3 DNA reads as TGTGCCAGCAGTATCGATAACAGGGGAGAATTTAGTTCACCCCTCCACTTT.